Below, 17 T cell receptor beta chains from the same sample are listed, as sequenced in a study of T cells in Graves' hyperthyroidism and ophthalmopathy. Researchers amplified the TCR beta CDR3 regions from RNA transcripts. First-round RT-PCR of the TCR CDR3 relied on the HTBI primer set. One entry per CDR3 protein, called by TCRdb with MiXCR from the multiplex PCR reads. Of 200,000 to 250,000 distinct CDR3 sequences detected, around 24% appear once; the ten largest clones hold approximately 35%. The sequenced sample was blood. These receptors were collected from a woman between 40 and 50 years old with Graves' ophthalmopathy.

This clonotype was found many times. V usage is TRBV12-3 or TRBV12-4 and J usage is TRBJ2-5, with TRBD2 matching 12 bases. V lost 3 bases, J lost 5 bases, and 13 bases stayed unmatched. The CDR3 has 18 residues. This chain's CDR3 is CASSLGKGLAGRAETQYF. The CDR3 nucleotides are TGTGCCAGCAGTTTGGGTAAAGGACTAGCGGGAAGGGCGGAGACCCAGTACTTC.

Ten or more counts support this clonotype. This chain links TRBV7-9 with TRBJ2-7; 8 positions agree with TRBD1. Germline trimming cut 0 bases from V and 1 base from J; bases unmatched to any gene: 2. Germline assignment: CDR1 SEHNR and CDR2 FQNEAQ (reference sequence). The CDR3 contains 15 residues. CDR3 sequence (DNA): TGTGCCAGCAGCTTAGCCAGGGGGCCTTCCTACGAGCAGTACTTC. Its protein product is CASSLARGPSYEQYF.

This clonotype has a count of ten or more. V gene TRBV12-3 or TRBV12-4 combines with J gene TRBJ2-3, with TRBD2 as a possible D gene (5 bases). The CDR3 totals 16 residues. V lost 3 bases and J lost 2, with 15 bases in between. CDR3 residues: CASSLPPGLDTDTQYF. In DNA, the CDR3 is TGTGCCAGCAGTTTGCCCCCCGGACTCGACACAGATACGCAGTATTTT.

This clonotype was detected ten times or more. The genes are TRBV11-2 and TRBJ2-7, with TRBD2 matching 7 bases. V lost 4 bases to trimming and J lost 4 bases; unmatched junction nucleotides: 10. This CDR3 has 15 amino acids. Germline V CDR1 and CDR2: SGHAT, FQNNGV. CDR3 protein: CASSYPGTGGYEQYF. The DNA of the CDR3 is TGTGCCAGCAGCTACCCCGGGACGGGAGGTTACGAGCAGTACTTC.

There are many counts of this clonotype. The chain employs TRBV3-1 and TRBJ1-2, with D possibly matching TRBD1 (5 bases). The germline V gene has CDR1 LGHDT and CDR2 YNNKEL (reference sequence). The CDR3 is 15 amino acids. Trimming stripped 3 bases from V and 7 bases from J, with 18 bases between. CDR3 coding DNA: TGTGCCAGCAGCCAGGGACGGGGATTTTCTGGTGGCTACACCTTC. Translating it yields CASSQGRGFSGGYTF. Filled out from reference TRBV3-1 and TRBJ1-2, the complete variable domain reads DTAVSQTPKYLVTQMGNDKSIKCEQNLGHDTMYWYKQDSKKFLKIMFSYNNKELIINETVPNRFSPKSPDKAHLNLHINSLELGDSAVYFCASSQGRGFSGGYTFGSGTRLTVV.

The rearrangement joins TRBV24-1 to TRBJ1-1; 7 bases agree with TRBD1. The ends lost 3 bases at V and 3 bases at J; junction bases unmatched: 3. Looked up from germline, CDR1 is KGHDR and CDR2 is SFDVKD. This CDR3 is 14 amino acids long. The CDR3 spells CATSDKQGHTEAFF. For the CDR3, the DNA is TGTGCCACCAGTGATAAACAGGGGCACACTGAAGCTTTCTTT.

This clonotype was detected ten times or more. This chain joins TRBV28 and TRBJ2-4, with TRBD2 as a possible D gene (5 bases). V was trimmed by 3 bases and J by 6 bases, leaving 12 bases between them. This CDR3 is 14 amino acids long. Germline values: CDR1 MDHEN, CDR2 SYDVKM. CDR3 sequence (DNA): TGTGCCAGCAGTTTTCAAACCGGGGTAAACATTCAGTACTTC. This sequence encodes CASSFQTGVNIQYF.

In this sample, this clonotype turned up many times. This rearrangement joins TRBV4-1 to TRBJ1-2; D is uncertain. Trimming removed 0 bases from V and 3 bases from J, with 17 bases in between. Germline V lookup: CDR1 MGHRA, CDR2 YSYEKL. This CDR3 region has 17 residues. The CDR3: CASSQDLRPGAYYGYTF. The CDR3 DNA sequence: TGCGCCAGCAGCCAAGATCTTAGGCCGGGAGCCTACTATGGCTACACCTTC.

There are many counts of this clonotype. The V call is TRBV4-1, the J call TRBJ2-7, with TRBD2 identical over 7 bases. V trimming: 1 base; J trimming: 0 bases; junction bases outside the gene matches: 9. Germline V gene sequence: CDR1 MGHRA, CDR2 YSYEKL. The CDR3 sequence is 17 residues long. CDR3 loop: CASSQGSAGAPSYEQYF. The CDR3 nucleotides read TGCGCCAGCAGCCAAGGGTCGGCGGGAGCACCCTCCTACGAGCAGTACTTC.

This clonotype appeared many times. The V gene is TRBV5-6, the J gene TRBJ1-1; D uncertain. V dropped 2 bases and J dropped 7 bases, with 9 bases sitting between them. Germline V gene data show CDR1 as SGHDT and CDR2 as YYEEEE. The CDR3 loop spans 12 amino acids. The DNA of the CDR3 is TGTGCCAGCAGCTTTGGCCAGCTTGAAGCTTTCTTT. Its protein is CASSFGQLEAFF.

This clonotype was observed at least ten times. V usage is TRBV5-1 and J usage is TRBJ2-7, with TRBD2 identical over 10 bases. V dropped 0 bases and J dropped 2; count of bases not matched to a gene: 8. The CDR3 has 17 amino acids. The germline V gene encodes CDR1 SGHRS and CDR2 YFSETQ. The CDR3 region has the DNA TGCGCCAGCAGCTTGGGGCTAGCGGGAGCCATTGCCTACGAGCAGTACTTC. Its protein is CASSLGLAGAIAYEQYF.

The sample holds many counts of this clonotype. The genes are TRBV7-8 and TRBJ2-7; 12 bases align to TRBD1. With 3 bases clipped from V and 7 bases from J, the junction kept 10 bases outside the gene matches. Germline V gene data show CDR1 as SGHVS and CDR2 as FQNEAQ. The CDR3 spans 16 residues. The CDR3 DNA sequence: TGTGCCAGCAGCTTGCCTCCGGGACAGGGGGCAGGAGAGCAGTACTTC. Protein: CASSLPPGQGAGEQYF.

The rearrangement links TRBV7-6 to TRBJ2-1; a weak D match, TRBD1 (6 bases). The CDR3 runs to 14 residues. The germline gives CDR1 SGHVS, CDR2 FNYEAQ. V lost 2 bases to trimming and J lost 6 bases, with 11 bases between them. The CDR3 DNA follows: TGTGCCAGCAGCTTACCGGGACAAGGCAATGAGCAGTTCTTC. It translates to CASSLPGQGNEQFF.

This clonotype was seen many times. The J gene is TRBJ1-5, the V gene TRBV19, with D perhaps matching TRBD1 (6 bases). Germline loops: CDR1 LNHDA, CDR2 SQIVND (reference sequence). The germline V and J ends were trimmed by 3 bases and 2 bases, with 11 bases remaining between them. The CDR3 runs to 15 residues. The CDR3 region has the DNA TGTGCCAGTAGTATTAACAGGGATGGCAATCAGCCCCAGCATTTT. This codes for CASSINRDGNQPQHF.

The chain has TRBV6-4 and TRBJ1-5, with 12 bases that match TRBD1. This CDR3 has 18 residues. The germline gives CDR1 MRHNA, CDR2 SNTAGT. V shed 6 bases and J 6 bases; nucleotides not matched to a gene: 15. CDR3 nucleotide sequence: TGTGCCAGCAGAGACCGCGGGACAGGGGGCGCTTTGGGTCAGCCCCAGCATTTT. Its translation: CASRDRGTGGALGQPQHF.

This clonotype was found many times. V gene TRBV25-1 combines with J gene TRBJ1-6; 8 nucleotides align to TRBD1. Looked up from germline, CDR1 is MGHDK and CDR2 is SYGVNS. V lost 6 bases and J lost 8; bases outside the gene matches: 9. The CDR3 is 15 amino acids. CDR3 nucleotide sequence: TGTGCCAGCAGCCGAGGGACAGGCATTGATTCACCCCTCCACTTT. Protein: CASSRGTGIDSPLHF.

This clonotype has ten or more counts. The CDR3 DNA sequence: TGCAGTGCCCCAAGGACTAGCGGGTCCTTATACGAGCAGTACTTC. Its translation: CSAPRTSGSLYEQYF. The chain uses TRBV20-1 and TRBJ2-7; 11 bases match TRBD2. J lost 4 bases, V lost 6 bases, and 11 bases had no gene match. The CDR3 is 15 amino acids. Germline V gene lookup returns CDR1 DFQATT and CDR2 SNEGSKA (reference sequence).